This T cell receptor (beta chain) was identified in a study of blood T cell repertoires in COVID-19. Study details: Acute and convalescent COVID-19 samples came from the United States, Italy and Spain. The cDNA or gDNA used as material had been derived from T cells, B-cell-depleted T cells, or PBMCs.

In the source study's methods: By means of reference gene primer amplification, nucleated cell counts were estimated. TCRdb's copy holds only in-frame clones and misses some; the assay was immunoSEQ multiplex PCR. Clonal size and the V and J genes are those of that table, whereas D and trimming came from the DNA. The sample carries hundreds of thousands of clones, 86% recorded once. The CDR3 covers 13 residues. Per germline, CDR1 MGHRA and CDR2 YSYEKL. The V and J ends lost 4 bases and 9 bases respectively, with 12 bases between them. The receptor was derived from a woman aged 45-65 years with acute or convalescent COVID-19. Sequencing was carried out using peripheral blood. The V gene is TRBV4-1, the J gene TRBJ2-2; weak D call: TRBD1 (6 bases). The CDR3 protein is CASSPQGTRELFF. In DNA form, the CDR3 reads TGCGCCAGCAGCCCACAGGGAACCAGGGAGCTGTTTTTT.